This T cell receptor beta chain was retrieved from a study of blood T cell repertoires in COVID-19. Study context: From the United States, Italy and Spain came samples of acute and convalescent COVID-19. In each case, the material was cDNA or gDNA derived from T cells, B-cell-depleted T cells, or PBMCs.

V lost 3 bases and J 4 bases, leaving 12 bases between the germline ends. The germline V gene encodes CDR1 MGHRA and CDR2 YSYEKL. The CDR3 is made up of 15 amino acids. Authors' methods: Amplification of reference gene primers provided the estimated nucleated cell counts. Method: immunoSEQ multiplex PCR; TCRdb's copy keeps in-frame clones and lacks some. D and trimming were read from the DNA, whereas the V and J calls and clone size are those reported in that table. This table holds nearly 350,000 clones, about 90% found once. Clinical histories supplied by participants themselves formed the basis of cohort assignment.

The origin of this receptor is a woman younger than 45 who had recovered from COVID-19. The sample was PBMCs or T cells enriched from blood (not recorded which). The chain carries TRBV4-1 and TRBJ1-4; D remains unclear. In DNA, the CDR3 is TGCGCCAGCAGCCATTACTCTGGTAATAATGAAAAACTGTTTTTT. Its protein is CASSHYSGNNEKLFF.